This T cell receptor (beta chain) came from a study of radiation and T cells in renal cell carcinoma (TCRdb year 2020). Regarding the research as a whole: In total, around 53 samples, comprising 25 or so tumors and around 27 peripheral blood samples, were subjected to TCR beta sequencing. Across all 50 or so samples, 4,016,671 unique CDR3 nucleotide sequences encoding some 3,000,000 unique CDR3 amino acid sequences were identified.

Points on this clone: Its recognized antigen is unknown. The sample holds no much larger clone one base away, and base qualities are not on file.

The time point label, read with the paper, signifies: tumor resected at nephrectomy. What the treatment or condition label conveys for this sample: treatment-naive control, cytoreductive nephrectomy. Control tumors came from treatment-naive renal cell carcinoma patients who underwent cytoreductive nephrectomy without prior radiation. Every patient had renal cell carcinoma of clear cell pathology. The control tumors used for TCR sequencing were from several females and approximately ten males, were resected between about 2011 and 2014, and had a median patient age of around 50 years (range about 40 to 90). Tumors were dissociated mechanically, digested with collagenase/hyaluronidase at 37 degrees C, processed in gentleMACS C tubes, and stored in liquid nitrogen. Genomic DNA for TCR sequencing was prepared using the QIAamp DNA Blood Mini Kit (Qiagen). The analyses included only samples that passed all quality control checks.

Following the manufacturer's recommendations, the immunoSEQ kit was used to generate TCR beta libraries from genomic DNA. Library preparation used a first multiplex PCR with proprietary primers, then a second PCR adding unique barcodes, with bead cleanups after each round. Each sample batch included a kit-provided positive control reaction and a negative control reaction. The final libraries were assessed on an Agilent 4200 TapeStation D1000 ScreenTape, pooled by volume, and quantified by qPCR. Sequencing was performed on an Illumina NextSeq500 with a MidOutput 150-cycle cartridge, and 156 Read1 and 15 Index1 cycles were run with kit custom primers. The pooled library was loaded at 0.9 to 1 pM, with a roughly 22% PhiX control spiked in. The source study handled its data this way. Vendor-processed data were analyzed in R, and a clonotype was defined as all T cells sharing the same CDR3 nucleotide sequence. For clone abundance analyses, frequencies were normalized to the 10,000 most abundant clones per sample. Public T cell clones, averaging fewer than five per sample, were removed before analysis. Dominant motif analysis used ImmunoMap with the PAM10 matrix, gap penalty 30 and homology threshold 0.3; motifs with cumulative frequency at least 0.01 counted as dominant. TCRdb took this table from immuneACCESS and kept in-frame rearrangements with V and J called. Such tables lack part of the clones; where checked against another copy, unresolved V genes explain under half of the gap, and the rest is unexplained. That table furnishes V, J and clone size, whereas the DNA furnished D and trimming. The sample table shows about 18,000 clones, and around three fifths are seen once. Approximately 30% of the sample is in the top ten clones.

Trimming at the junction amounts to 5 bases on V and 7 bases on J, and the germline ends lie 11 bases apart. Reading the germline V gene gives CDR1 KGHSH and CDR2 LQKENI. The CDR3, from cysteine to phenylalanine, totals 13 residues. Only the CDR3 DNA is retained, 39 bases long and in frame from the first base. Overall study outcomes, separate from this receptor: The single-armed trial design could not address effects of radiation dose or scheduling on the TCR repertoire. Compared with control tumors, irradiated tumors had a greater number of dominant CDR3 motifs, and those motifs took up a bigger portion of the repertoire. TCR clonality was higher in irradiated tumors than in controls, as the top 100 clonotypes made up an average of about 54% of the repertoire in irradiated tumors compared with around 40% in nephrectomy-only tumors. Because only small tumor regions of around 1 g were available, intratumoral heterogeneity was not captured.

The rearrangement combines TRBV18 with TRBJ1-4, with the D segment identity uncertain. The receptor comes from a man in his forties or fifties with renal cell carcinoma. The starting material was tumor tissue, obtained from a patient whose treatment was nephrectomy without radiotherapy. The CDR3 reads CASSVGRSEKLFF. The sequence in DNA is TGTGCCAGCTCAGTCGGGAGGAGTGAAAAACTGTTTTTT.